This T cell receptor beta chain was recorded in a study of cytomegalovirus exposure and HLA in healthy donors. About this clone itself: Its antigen is not identified.

PCR involved 60 Vbeta and 13 Jbeta primers. The data were produced by immunoSEQ multiplex PCR, yet TCRdb's version contains in-frame clones alone and is incomplete. Of about 140,000 clones in the sample, roughly 62% were seen once. Study-level points and caveats: Investigators reported 164 TCR beta chains as tied to cytomegalovirus. In a later analysis, HLA-C alleles had the fewest associated TCRs, DRB1 alleles the most. TCR beta V- and J-gene trimming, according to a later analysis, was linked to a missense DCLRE1C variant.

Sequencing input: PBMCs. The clonotype was recovered from a male donor in good health and CMV-seronegative.

This CDR3 is CASSLRFVGVNTEAFF. Written as DNA, the CDR3 is TGTGCCAGCAGCTTACGATTTGTCGGGGTGAACACTGAAGCTTTCTTT. The chain couples TRBV11-2 to TRBJ1-1, with D uncertain. Germline assignment: CDR1 SGHAT and CDR2 FQNNGV. CDR3 length: 16 amino acids. Trimming stripped 2 bases from V and 0 bases from J, with 13 bases between. Using reference TRBV11-2 and TRBJ1-1 for the parts outside the CDR3, the full variable domain is EAGVAQSPRYKIIEKRQSVAFWCNPISGHATLYWYQQILGQGPKLLIQFQNNGVVDDSQLPKDRFSAERLKGVDSTLKIQPAKLEDSAVYLCASSLRFVGVNTEAFFGQGTRLTVV.